The clone carrying this T cell receptor (beta chain) appeared many times. There are 13 residues in the CDR3. In germline, CDR1 is SGHRS, CDR2 YFSETQ. With 0 bases removed from V and 9 bases from J, the gap between germline ends came to 10 bases. Template switching added a universal primer binding site, and final cDNA carried unique molecular identifiers. TCRdb ran MiXCR on the 5' RACE reads and lists one entry per CDR3 protein. The table shows about 690,000 distinct CDR3 sequences, with 6.1% occurring only once. This entry is derived from a study of identical twins. The gene calls are TRBV5-1 and TRBJ2-1; no firm D call. The clonotype originates from a man aged 18 to 29 in good health. The sequenced sample was naive T cells sorted from blood. CDR3 amino acids: CASSLVLGSEQFF. DNA for the CDR3: TGCGCCAGCAGCTTGGTGTTGGGCAGTGAGCAGTTCTTC.